The source of this T cell receptor (beta chain) is a study of shared clonotypes between healthy human individuals. TCRdb's table, derived via immunoSEQ multiplex PCR, lists solely in-frame clones and lacks some. Here the sample spans 520,000 or so clones, around 74% being singletons. Source material: PBMCs. This TCR was recovered from a woman aged 35 to 49 in good health. Some clones in this sample may be carry-over from other donors' samples.

The DNA of the CDR3 is TGTGCCAGCAGTACGCCAGCGGGACTAACTGCAGATACGCAGTATTTT. Residues: CASSTPAGLTADTQYF. The chain links TRBV27 to TRBJ2-3; TRBD2 agrees at 7 bases. The CDR3 extends over 16 amino acids. V lost 5 bases to trimming and J lost 4 bases; unmatched junction nucleotides: 12. CDR1 and CDR2 (germline): MNHEY, SMNVEV (reference sequence).